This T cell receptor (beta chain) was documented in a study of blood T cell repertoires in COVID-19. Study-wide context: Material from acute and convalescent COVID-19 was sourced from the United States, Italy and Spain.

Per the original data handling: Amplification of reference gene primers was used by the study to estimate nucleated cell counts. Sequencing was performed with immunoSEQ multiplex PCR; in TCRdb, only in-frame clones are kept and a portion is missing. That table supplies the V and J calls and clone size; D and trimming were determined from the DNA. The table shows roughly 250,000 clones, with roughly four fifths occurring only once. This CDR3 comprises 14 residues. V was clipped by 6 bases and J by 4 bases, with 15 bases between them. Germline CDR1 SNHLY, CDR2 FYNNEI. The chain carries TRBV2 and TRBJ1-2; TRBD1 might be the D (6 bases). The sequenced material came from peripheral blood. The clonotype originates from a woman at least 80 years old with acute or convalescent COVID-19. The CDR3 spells CASRVGQTAYGYTF. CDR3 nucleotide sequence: TGTGCCAGCAGGGTAGGACAGACGGCCTATGGCTACACCTTC.